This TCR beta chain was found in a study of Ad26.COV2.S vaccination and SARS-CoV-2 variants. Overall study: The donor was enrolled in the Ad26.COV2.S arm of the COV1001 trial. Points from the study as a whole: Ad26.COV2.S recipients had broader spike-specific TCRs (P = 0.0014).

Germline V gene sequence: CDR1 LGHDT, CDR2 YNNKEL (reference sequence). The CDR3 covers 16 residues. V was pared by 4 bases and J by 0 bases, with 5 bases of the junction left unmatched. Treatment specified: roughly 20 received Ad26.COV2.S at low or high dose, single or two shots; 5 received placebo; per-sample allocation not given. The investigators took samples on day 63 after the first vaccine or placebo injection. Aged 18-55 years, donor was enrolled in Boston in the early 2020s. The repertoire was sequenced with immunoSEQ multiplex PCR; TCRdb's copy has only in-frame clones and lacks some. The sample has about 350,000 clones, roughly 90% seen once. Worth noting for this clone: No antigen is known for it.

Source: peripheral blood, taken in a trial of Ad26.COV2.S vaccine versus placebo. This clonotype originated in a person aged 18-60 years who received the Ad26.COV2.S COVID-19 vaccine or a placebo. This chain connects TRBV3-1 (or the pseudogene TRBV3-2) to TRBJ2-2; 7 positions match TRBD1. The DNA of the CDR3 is TGTGCCAGCAGCCCGTGGACAGGAGCGAACACCGGGGAGCTGTTTTTT. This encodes CASSPWTGANTGELFF.